Here is one T cell receptor (beta chain) with its context. These data are taken from a study of blood T cell repertoires in COVID-19. Germline V gene data show CDR1 as LGHDT and CDR2 as YNNKEL (reference sequence). The CDR3 loop spans 14 amino acids. The V and J ends lost 4 bases and 3 bases, in that order; junction bases with no gene match: 6. Only in-frame clones appear in the TCRdb table, and some are missing; sequencing was by immunoSEQ multiplex PCR. The table lists some 180,000 clones, around 89% of them singletons. The TCR originated in a man between 40 and 49 years old with active or convalescent COVID-19. The sequenced material came from peripheral blood. The chain couples TRBV3-1 (or the pseudogene TRBV3-2) to TRBJ2-7; TRBD1 matches at 7 bases. The CDR3 DNA follows: TGTGCCAGCAGCCTAGCCCGGGACAGCTACGAGCAGTACTTC. Encoded protein: CASSLARDSYEQYF.